The 14 T cell receptor beta chains listed next were all sequenced from one sample in a study of OX40 agonist ivuxolimab in advanced cancers. Profiled with immunoSEQ multiplex PCR; TCRdb holds only in-frame clones, not every one. The sample contains roughly 49,000 clones, about nine tenths of which appear only once. The sequencing used CD4+ or CD8+ T cells sorted from blood, collected in a trial of the OX40 agonist ivuxolimab. The source of these receptors is an adult with an advanced solid tumor such as melanoma, head and neck, liver or kidney cancer.

The chain has TRBV7-8 and TRBJ1-6; 7 positions match TRBD1. V lost 0 bases to trimming and J lost 5 bases; unmatched junction nucleotides: 7. Germline V gene lookup returns CDR1 SGHVS and CDR2 FQNEAQ. CDR3 length equals 17 residues. This CDR3 reads CASSLASGTANNSPLHF. In DNA, the CDR3 is TGTGCCAGCAGCTTAGCGTCCGGGACAGCTAATAATTCACCCCTCCACTTT.

This clone has a handful of counts. This chain links TRBV18 with TRBJ1-2, with 7 positions matching TRBD1. The CDR3 consists of 15 residues. V lost 0 bases to trimming and J lost 10 bases; unmatched junction nucleotides: 11. The germline V gene has CDR1 KGHSH and CDR2 LQKENI. The CDR3 loop reads CASSPPGQRAEDYTF. The CDR3 nucleotides are TGTGCCAGCTCACCACCGGGACAGCGGGCCGAGGACTACACCTTC.

The chain links TRBV7-3 to TRBJ1-3; possibly TRBD1 for D (6 bases). Trimming took off 6 bases at V and 0 bases at J, with 12 bases between the two ends. This CDR3 region has 15 residues. The germline V gene has CDR1 SGHTA and CDR2 FQGTGA. This chain's CDR3 is CASSLTGFSGNTIYF. The CDR3 coding sequence is TGTGCCAGCAGTCTCACAGGGTTCTCTGGAAACACCATATATTTT. The full variable domain, in which reference TRBV7-3 and TRBJ1-3 provide the parts outside the CDR3, is GAGVSQTPSNKVTEKGKYVELRCDPISGHTALYWYRQSLGQGPEFLIYFQGTGAADDSGLPNDRFFAVRPEGSVSTLKIQRTERGDSAVYLCASSLTGFSGNTIYFGEGSWLTVV.

The rearrangement links TRBV19 to TRBJ1-6, with 8 bases matching TRBD1. The V gene end was trimmed by 4 bases and the J gene end by 6 bases; junction bases not matched to a gene: 8. Per germline, CDR1 LNHDA and CDR2 SQIVND (reference sequence). The CDR3 has 16 residues. CDR3 coding DNA: TGTGCCAGTAGTAAGGGCAGGGGGCTTCTTAATTCACCCCTCCACTTT. This gives the protein CASSKGRGLLNSPLHF.

The V gene is TRBV2, the J gene TRBJ1-1, with D possibly matching TRBD1 (6 bases). Germline V gives CDR1 SNHLY, CDR2 FYNNEI. The CDR3 has 12 residues. The V and J ends lost 7 bases and 5 bases respectively, with 11 bases between them. The CDR3 sequence: CASIQGKTEAFF. The DNA for the CDR3 is TGTGCCAGCATCCAGGGGAAGACTGAAGCTTTCTTT. Looking up the rest from reference TRBV2 and TRBJ1-1 gives the full variable domain: EPEVTQTPSHQVTQMGQEVILRCVPISNHLYFYWYRQILGQKVEFLVSFYNNEISEKSEIFDDQFSVERPDGSNFTLKIRSTKLEDSAMYFCASIQGKTEAFFGQGTRLTVV.

The chain has TRBV19 and TRBJ1-5; D may be TRBD1 (5 bases). This CDR3 has 15 amino acids. Germline CDR1 LNHDA, CDR2 SQIVND (reference sequence). V lost 3 bases and J lost 6, with 15 bases in between. The CDR3 region is CASSMGGGVSQPQHF. In DNA, the CDR3 is TGTGCCAGTAGTATGGGAGGAGGGGTAAGTCAGCCCCAGCATTTT.

This rearrangement joins TRBV30 to TRBJ2-5, with 9 bases identical to TRBD1. TRBJ2-7 matches the DNA end more closely, so the J call is doubtful. This CDR3 has 14 amino acids. CDR1 is GTSNPN, CDR2 SVGIG, per germline (reference sequence). The CDR3 nucleotides read TGTGCCTGGAGTACAGGGGGCACGGGATACGAGCAGTACTTC. It is translated as CAWSTGGTGYEQYF.

The chain carries TRBV21-1 and TRBJ2-4; the D call TRBD1 from the table was never checked on the DNA. TRBV21-1 is assigned pseudogene status. The CDR3 is 16 residues long. The CDR3 loop reads CARGPWGELAKNIQYF. DNA of the CDR3: TGTGCCAGGGGGCCTTGGGGCGAACTAGCCAAAAACATTCAGTACTTC.

V is TRBV14 and J is TRBJ1-2; D unresolved. V dropped 0 bases and J dropped 4 bases, with 6 bases sitting between them. The CDR3 totals 13 residues. CDR1 and CDR2 (germline): SGHDN, FVKESK. The CDR3 spells CASSQDPTYGYTF. The CDR3 DNA sequence: TGTGCCAGCAGCCAAGACCCCACCTATGGCTACACCTTC.

The chain links TRBV9 to TRBJ1-6; D is unresolved. V dropped 0 bases and J dropped 8 bases, with 12 bases sitting between them. The CDR3 covers 15 residues. The germline gives CDR1 SGDLS, CDR2 YYNGEE. CDR3 amino acids: CASSVGLGWDSPLHF. CDR3 in DNA: TGTGCCAGCAGCGTAGGCCTGGGCTGGGATTCACCCCTCCACTTT.

This clone was detected only a few times. V gene TRBV15 combines with J gene TRBJ1-4; possible D gene TRBD1, 5 bases. V lost 1 base to trimming and J lost 6 bases, with 9 bases between them. The germline V gene encodes CDR1 LNHNV and CDR2 YYDKDF (reference sequence). The CDR3 is 14 amino acids. The CDR3 spells CATSRGQTDEKLFF. The CDR3, as DNA: TGTGCCACCAGCAGAGGACAGACGGATGAAAAACTGTTTTTT.

The chain employs TRBV28 and TRBJ2-1, with D possibly matching TRBD1 (5 bases). CDR3 size: 14 residues. With 5 bases removed from V and 8 bases from J, the gap between germline ends came to 16 bases. Germline lookup yields CDR1 MDHEN and CDR2 SYDVKM. The CDR3 region is CASSPLQGGDEQFF. Here the CDR3 DNA reads TGTGCCAGCAGTCCACTCCAGGGTGGGGATGAGCAGTTCTTC.

V gene TRBV5-1 combines with J gene TRBJ2-1; 12 bases map to TRBD1. Trimming at V came to 0 bases and at J to 5 bases, leaving 3 bases not matched to a gene. CDR1 is SGHRS, CDR2 YFSETQ, per germline. This CDR3 has 16 residues. For the CDR3, the DNA is TGCGCCAGCAGCTTGGGTGGGACAGGGGGCCACAATGAGCAGTTCTTC. This encodes CASSLGGTGGHNEQFF.

This sequence joins TRBV6-1 and TRBJ1-2; D gene ambiguous. CDR1 is MNHNS, CDR2 SASEGT, per germline. CDR3 length: 15 residues. Trimming cost V 1 base and J 4 bases, with 13 bases left between them. The CDR3 here is CASSEGSFNGYGYTF. The CDR3 DNA sequence: TGTGCCAGCAGTGAAGGGAGTTTTAACGGCTATGGCTACACCTTC.